The sequence of this T cell receptor (beta chain) was determined in a study of tumor and adjacent non-tumor tissue in lung cancer. A modified ARM-PCR protocol with three rounds of nested PCR amplified TCRbeta. TCRdb reprocessed the multiplex PCR reads via MiXCR and lists one record per CDR3 protein. The data show about 86,000 distinct CDR3 sequences, with roughly three quarters seen just once and about a fifth held by the top ten. The CDR3 is 14 residues long. Deletions cut 7 bases from V and 8 bases from J, with 20 bases between. Germline lookup yields CDR1 MDHEN and CDR2 SYDVKM. RNA was extracted from bulk tissue without any cell sorting. More than 3 cm separated this lung sample from the edge of the tumor.

The sequenced sample consisted of distant non-tumor lung tissue. This clonotype was obtained from a woman in her 50s with non-small cell lung cancer. The genes are TRBV28 and TRBJ1-2, with D possibly being TRBD1 (5 bases). The CDR3 protein is CASTHGGALNGYTF. The CDR3 nucleotides are TGTGCCAGCACCCATGGAGGGGCTCTAAACGGCTACACCTTC.